This T cell receptor (beta chain) is from a study of shared clonotypes between healthy human individuals. Note on this clone: The antigen remains unidentified.

Deep level was the assay's run setting. Using immunoSEQ multiplex PCR, the repertoire was profiled, and TCRdb retains in-frame clones only, with some absent. Counted here are some 2.1 million clones, 90% to 95% occurring once; the ten biggest clones make up 0.13%. General study findings and limits: Estimated richness was generally greater in naive than memory subsets. Donors were few, which limited the genetic and exposure-history diversity represented. When naive CD4 clonotypes were compared across a few donors, 5% to 5.5% were shared.

The CDR3 is made up of 15 amino acids. The germline V gene encodes CDR1 SGHKS and CDR2 YYEKEE (reference sequence). V lost 4 bases, J lost 5 bases, and 16 bases lay in between. This clonotype was obtained from a man aged 18 to 30 in good health. This chain links TRBV5-5 with TRBJ2-1; a possible D gene is TRBD1 (5 bases). The specimen sequenced was naive CD4+ T cells sorted from blood. Documented subset: CD45RA+ positively selected. CDR3 nucleotides: TGTGCCAGCAGCGTAACAGGCCGGATCAACAATGAGCAGTTCTTC. Protein: CASSVTGRINNEQFF.